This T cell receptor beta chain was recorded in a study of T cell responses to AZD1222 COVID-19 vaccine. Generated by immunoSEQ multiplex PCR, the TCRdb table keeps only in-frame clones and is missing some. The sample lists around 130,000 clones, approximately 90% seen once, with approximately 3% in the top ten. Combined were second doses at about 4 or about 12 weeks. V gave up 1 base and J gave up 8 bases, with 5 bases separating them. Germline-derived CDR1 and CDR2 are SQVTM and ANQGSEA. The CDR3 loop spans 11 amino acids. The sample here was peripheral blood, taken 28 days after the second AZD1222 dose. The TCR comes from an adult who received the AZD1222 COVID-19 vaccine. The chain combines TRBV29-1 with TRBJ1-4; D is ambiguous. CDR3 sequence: CSVEVREKLFF. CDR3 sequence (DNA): TGCAGCGTTGAAGTGAGGGAAAAACTGTTTTTT. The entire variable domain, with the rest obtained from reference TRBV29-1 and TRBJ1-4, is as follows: SAVISQKPSRDICQRGTSLTIQCQVDSQVTMMFWYRQQPGQSLTLIATANQGSEATYESGFVIDKFPISRPNLTFSTLTVSNMSPEDSSIYLCSVEVREKLFFGSGTQLSVL.